The 20 T cell receptor beta chains below were found in one sample sequenced in a study of cytomegalovirus exposure and HLA in healthy donors (dated by TCRdb to the late 2010s). To prepare the library, the immunoSEQ multiplex PCR assay was applied. The multiplex PCR relied on a mix of 60 forward primers for TCR Vbeta segments and 13 reverse primers for TCR Jbeta segments. TCRdb stores this immuneACCESS table with in-frame sequences only. Part of the clones is absent; in the studies checked, under half of the shortfall reflects unresolved V genes, and no reason is known for the rest. The sample table on file contains 85,000 to 90,000 clones. In total, the top ten clones hold 15% of the sample. Input material: PBMCs. Receptor source: a man between 50 and 59 years old in good health and CMV-seropositive.

This chain joins TRBV7-8 and TRBJ1-5; D is ambiguous. The CDR3 runs 14 residues. Per germline, CDR1 SGHVS and CDR2 FQNEAQ. Trimming shortened V by 5 bases and J by 8 bases, and 16 bases separated the two germline ends. CDR3 sequence (DNA): TGTGCCAGCAGCGCCCGGGGTGATAGGGAGCCCCAGCATTTT. This gives the protein CASSARGDREPQHF.

The chain uses TRBV5-6 and TRBJ2-1; 8 nucleotides align to TRBD2. This CDR3 has 15 residues. Germline V gene data show CDR1 as SGHDT and CDR2 as YYEEEE. With 1 base clipped from V and 0 bases from J, the junction kept 0 bases outside the gene matches. The CDR3 here is CASSLTSGSYNEQFF. DNA of the CDR3: TGTGCCAGCAGCTTGACTAGCGGCTCCTACAATGAGCAGTTCTTC. The whole variable domain, filled in from reference TRBV5-6 and TRBJ2-1, reads DAGVTQSPTHLIKTRGQQVTLRCSPKSGHDTVSWYQQALGQGPQFIFQYYEEEERQRGNFPDRFSGHQFPNYSSELNVNALLLGDSALYLCASSLTSGSYNEQFFGPGTRLTVL.

The chain combines TRBV6-5 with TRBJ1-5; TRBD1 might be the D (5 bases). Trimming removed 6 bases from V and 0 bases from J, with 6 bases in between. The germline gives CDR1 MNHEY, CDR2 SVGAGI. This CDR3 is 13 amino acids long. CDR3 DNA sequence: TGTGCCAGCAGGACAGATAGCAATCAGCCCCAGCATTTT. Amino acid sequence: CASRTDSNQPQHF.

The rearrangement links TRBV11-1 to TRBJ2-7, with 8 nucleotides matching TRBD1. J gave up 2 bases and V 4 bases, and 4 bases lay outside the gene matches. The CDR3 extends over 14 amino acids. Germline lookup yields CDR1 SGHAT and CDR2 FQDESV (reference sequence). CDR3 DNA: TGTGCCAGCAGCTACGGACAGGGCCCCTACGAGCAGTACTTC. It yields the protein CASSYGQGPYEQYF.

CDR3 bases: TGTGCCTGGAGTCCGGGAGGAACAGATACGCAGTATTTT. Translated, it gives CAWSPGGTDTQYF. V and J are TRBV30 and TRBJ2-3; 7 positions match TRBD2. The CDR3 is 13 amino acids. Germline CDR1 reads GTSNPN; CDR2 reads SVGIG (reference sequence). Trimming took 2 bases from V and 3 from J; bases not matched to a gene: 2.

J is TRBJ1-5 and V is TRBV18; possible D gene TRBD1, 5 bases. The length of the CDR3 is 12 residues. Trimming removed 4 bases from V and 11 bases from J, with 12 bases in between. CDR1 is KGHSH and CDR2 is LQKENI in the germline V gene. CDR3 DNA sequence: TGTGCCAGCTCACTAAAGGGGTGGGCCCAGCATTTT. This translates into CASSLKGWAQHF.

The V and J genes are TRBV27 and TRBJ1-2, with D possibly matching TRBD1 (5 bases). Trimming stripped 4 bases from V and 3 bases from J, with 9 bases between. There are 13 residues in the CDR3. Germline CDR1 is MNHEY and CDR2 is SMNVEV (reference sequence). CDR3 sequence (DNA): TGTGCCAGCAGTTCAGCAGGGTACTATGGCTACACCTTC. Translated, it gives CASSSAGYYGYTF.

This sequence joins TRBV7-2 and TRBJ2-7, with D maybe TRBD2 (6 bases). Per the germline V gene, CDR1 is SGHTA and CDR2 is FQGNSA. Trimming took 5 bases from V and 3 from J, leaving 11 bases between them. This CDR3 has 13 residues. CDR3 in DNA: TGTGCCAGCAGCCTGGCGGGAATCTACGAGCAGTACTTC. It translates to CASSLAGIYEQYF.

The chain uses TRBV30 and TRBJ1-2; the match to TRBD1 covers 9 bases. This CDR3 has 16 amino acids. CDR1 is GTSNPN, CDR2 SVGIG, per germline (reference sequence). Trimming cost V 3 bases and J 4 bases; bases outside gene matches: 12. The DNA for the CDR3 is TGTGCCTGGAGAGGAGACAGGGGGAGGGCGGGCTATGGCTACACCTTC. Its translation is CAWRGDRGRAGYGYTF.

The genes are TRBV27 and TRBJ1-4; D is uncertain. V shed 6 bases and J shed 4 bases, with 12 bases lying between them. This CDR3 comprises 14 residues. Germline V gene lookup returns CDR1 MNHEY and CDR2 SMNVEV (reference sequence). CDR3 nucleotides: TGTGCCAGCAGCGGTACCGCCTTTAATGAAAAACTGTTTTTT. Protein: CASSGTAFNEKLFF.

The chain combines TRBV4-1 with TRBJ1-1; no definite D call. Germline V gene lookup returns CDR1 MGHRA and CDR2 YSYEKL. The CDR3 runs 14 residues. The V end was cut by 4 bases, the J end by 5 bases, with 14 bases between. The CDR3 region has the DNA TGCGCCAGCAGCCCCCAATCGGGAGGTACTGAAGCTTTCTTT. Encoded protein: CASSPQSGGTEAFF.

The genes are TRBV19 and TRBJ2-7, with TRBD2 matching over 9 bases. Per germline, CDR1 LNHDA and CDR2 SQIVND (reference sequence). The CDR3 runs 13 residues. The J segment lost 10 bases and the V segment lost 3 bases, leaving 7 bases of the junction unmatched. The CDR3 sequence: CASSITSGFPQYV. The CDR3, as DNA: TGTGCCAGTAGTATTACTAGCGGGTTCCCCCAGTACGTC.

The chain has TRBV19 and TRBJ1-1, with D possibly TRBD1 on 6 matching bases. CDR3 length equals 14 residues. V was trimmed by 5 bases and J by 3 bases, leaving 13 bases between them. CDR1 and CDR2 from the germline V gene are LNHDA and SQIVND (reference sequence). CDR3 nucleotides: TGTGCCAGTAGTCTCCCGGACAGCTACACTGAAGCTTTCTTT. Translating it yields CASSLPDSYTEAFF.

The V call is TRBV19, the J call TRBJ2-1; 8 bases are shared with TRBD2. In germline, CDR1 is LNHDA, CDR2 SQIVND (reference sequence). CDR3 length: 13 residues. The V segment lost 6 bases and the J segment 13 bases; nucleotides outside the gene matches: 11. The CDR3 loop is CASSTSGRGEQFF. In nucleotides, the CDR3 is TGTGCCAGTAGCACCAGCGGGAGAGGGGAACAGTTCTTC.

A remark on this clone: A read error may account for a junction end that differs from germline. The genes are TRBV19 and TRBJ1-1; tentative D call: TRBD1 (5 bases). This CDR3 contains 14 residues. The germline CDR1 and CDR2 sequences are LNHDA and SQIVND (reference sequence). CDR3 sequence (DNA): TGTGCCAGTTACTCCGGGACTGTGAAAACTGAAGCTTTCTTT. This sequence encodes CASYSGTVKTEAFF.

Concerning this clone itself: In the same sample, other DNA sequences code for this CDR3. The rearrangement links TRBV9 to TRBJ2-5, with a possible D match to TRBD2 (6 bases). Germline CDR1 is SGDLS and CDR2 is YYNGEE. This CDR3 is built from 15 residues. Trimming cost V 2 bases and J 4 bases, with 15 bases left between them. The CDR3, as DNA: TGTGCCAGCAGCGTGGGGACTGCCGCCGGAGAGACCCAGTACTTC. This gives the protein CASSVGTAAGETQYF.

CDR3 protein: CASSGTSGRGDTQYF. CDR3 coding DNA: TGTGCCAGCAGCGGGACTAGCGGGAGGGGTGATACGCAGTATTTT. This chain joins TRBV9 and TRBJ2-3; 15 bases line up with TRBD2. V dropped 3 bases and J dropped 6; count of bases not matched to a gene: 2. The CDR3 runs 15 residues. Germline values: CDR1 SGDLS, CDR2 YYNGEE.

The chain links TRBV7-9 to TRBJ2-7, with D perhaps TRBD1 (6 bases). The length of the CDR3 is 14 residues. Trimming cost V 4 bases and J 3 bases, with 13 bases left between them. CDR1 is SEHNR, CDR2 FQNEAQ, per germline (reference sequence). The CDR3 reads CASSSRTEDYEQYF. The CDR3 nucleotides read TGTGCCAGCAGCTCTCGGACAGAGGACTACGAGCAGTACTTC.

This chain joins TRBV29-1 and TRBJ2-1; 7 bases are shared with TRBD2. The CDR3 spans 12 residues. The junction had 4 bases not matched to a gene; V was cut back by 4 bases and J by 7 bases. Germline V gene lookup returns CDR1 SQVTM and CDR2 ANQGSEA. CDR3 nucleotide sequence: TGCAGCGTTGGGGGGGGAGTGAATGAGCAGTTCTTC. Encoded protein: CSVGGGVNEQFF.

The chain couples TRBV4-1 to TRBJ2-1, with a weak D call TRBD2 (6 bases). This CDR3 comprises 15 residues. CDR1 is MGHRA and CDR2 is YSYEKL in the germline V gene. V lost 1 base to trimming and J lost 3 bases, with 10 bases between them. CDR3 sequence reads: CASSQVLAHYNEQFF. For the CDR3, the DNA is TGCGCCAGCAGCCAAGTACTAGCCCACTACAATGAGCAGTTCTTC.